This TCR beta chain was captured in a study of T cell responses to AZD1222 COVID-19 vaccine. In the study overall: Second-dose recipients at about 4 or about 12 weeks were treated as one pooled group. The study, taken as a whole, reports: None of the repertoires were sampled until the peak T cell response had passed. Unmutated regions of variants are reportedly targeted by nearly half of spike-specific TCRs. The donor cohort was predominantly white British with a female majority, and clonal diversity may have been underestimated.

About this clone: What it recognizes is unknown.

Germline CDR1 reads WSHSY; CDR2 reads SAAADI. The CDR3 covers 13 residues. The germline V and J ends were trimmed by 0 bases and 3 bases, with 6 bases remaining between them. Measured with immunoSEQ multiplex PCR; TCRdb has only the in-frame clones, and not every one. The sample consists of approximately 150,000 clones, around 90% of them appearing once. The sample was peripheral blood, taken on day 0 of AZD1222 vaccination. The chain is built from TRBV10-2 and TRBJ2-7; D unresolved. The sequence was collected from an adult in good health. The CDR3 region has the DNA TGCGCCAGCAGTGAGTCCTCCATCTACGAGCAGTACTTC. Protein sequence: CASSESSIYEQYF.